The 25 T cell receptor beta chains presented below share a single source sample, sequenced in a study of sequential checkpoint blockade in melanoma (dated by TCRdb to the late 2010s). Library prep was done by the immunoSEQ multiplex PCR assay. TCRdb retrieved this table from immuneACCESS and kept in-frame rearrangements only. Not all clones are present; in checked studies, unresolved V genes account for under half, and no reason is known for the remainder. The table for this sample lists about 19,000 clones; about 26% of them were counted only once. The ten largest make up about 7% of the sample. Reading the label with the study, this specimen's treatment or condition is: randomized to nivolumab then ipilimumab (arm A) or the reverse (arm B). The starting material was tumor tissue (inferred from file names), obtained from a patient given nivolumab and ipilimumab in sequence. These receptor sequences come from a human donor with melanoma.

The chain recombines TRBV5-1 with TRBJ2-2; 12 nucleotides align to TRBD2. Trimming at V came to 4 bases and at J to 4 bases, leaving 5 bases not matched to a gene. The CDR3 extends over 16 amino acids. The germline V gene encodes CDR1 SGHRS and CDR2 YFSETQ. CDR3 DNA sequence: TGCGCCAGCAGCCCAACTAGCGGGGGGATCACCGGGGAGCTGTTTTTT. This sequence encodes CASSPTSGGITGELFF.

The genes are TRBV11-3 and TRBJ2-2; 8 bases fit TRBD2. There are 15 residues in the CDR3. The ends lost 2 bases at V and 2 bases at J; junction bases unmatched: 1. The germline V gene has CDR1 SGHNT and CDR2 YENEEA. CDR3 coding DNA: TGTGCCAGCAGCTTACTAGCGGGTAACACCGGGGAGCTGTTTTTT. This gives the protein CASSLLAGNTGELFF. Complete variable domain (other parts from reference TRBV11-3 and TRBJ2-2): EAGVVQSPRYKIIEKKQPVAFWCNPISGHNTLYWYLQNLGQGPELLIRYENEEAVDDSQLPKDRFSAERLKGVDSTLKIQPAELGDSAVYLCASSLLAGNTGELFFGEGSRLTVL.

This clone was seen a few times. The chain recombines TRBV12-2 with TRBJ2-7. TRBV12-2 is an annotated pseudogene. The CDR3 is made up of 14 amino acids. DNA for the CDR3: TGTGCAAGTCGCTTAGAATACAGAGGCTACGAGCAGTACTTC. It is translated as CASRLEYRGYEQYF.

This clone was counted a few times. The V call is TRBV6-8, the J call TRBJ2-1, with TRBD2 as a possible D gene (6 bases). V lost 6 bases and J 7 bases, leaving 19 bases between the germline ends. This CDR3 contains 15 residues. Germline-derived CDR1 and CDR2 are MNHGY and SAAAGT. As DNA, the CDR3 is TGTGCCAGCAGCCAGGTTGGGGGGTCATTGAATGAGCAGTTCTTC. This sequence encodes CASSQVGGSLNEQFF.

V gene TRBV11-3 combines with J gene TRBJ1-1; D uncertain. Trimming removed 2 bases at V and 0 bases at J, with 7 bases between. CDR3 length: 14 amino acids. The germline gives CDR1 SGHNT, CDR2 YENEEA. For the CDR3, the DNA is TGTGCCAGCAGCTTACGGGTCATGAACACTGAAGCTTTCTTT. Translating gives CASSLRVMNTEAFF.

The chain is built from TRBV11-3 and TRBJ1-2; TRBD1 might be the D (5 bases). The CDR3 is made up of 14 amino acids. The V gene's germline CDR1 is SGHNT and CDR2 YENEEA. V lost 5 bases and J 3 bases, leaving 13 bases between the germline ends. The DNA for the CDR3 is TGTGCCAGCAGCCTAAGCGACAGTTACTATGGCTACACCTTC. Translating gives CASSLSDSYYGYTF.

The chain has TRBV28 and TRBJ2-6; no clear D. From germline, CDR1 is MDHEN and CDR2 SYDVKM. The CDR3 loop spans 17 amino acids. The V and J ends lost 2 bases and 2 bases respectively, with 13 bases between them. Here the CDR3 reads CASSLRRLSTGANVLTF. CDR3 nucleotide sequence: TGTGCCAGCAGTTTAAGGCGTTTGTCCACTGGGGCCAACGTCCTGACTTTC.

The table lists this clone with a few counts. The chain recombines TRBV11-3 with TRBJ2-1; perhaps TRBD2 as D (8 bases). CDR1 is SGHNT, CDR2 YENEEA, per germline. The CDR3 runs to 19 residues. With 5 bases removed from V and 4 bases from J, the gap between germline ends came to 27 bases. CDR3: CASSPRTGAGVGGYNEQFF. The CDR3 nucleotides read TGTGCCAGCAGCCCGCGGACAGGAGCGGGAGTAGGAGGGTACAATGAGCAGTTCTTC.

This clone was counted only a few times. V is TRBV16 and J is TRBJ2-1; unclear D gene. The CDR3 loop spans 10 amino acids. V lost 6 bases and J lost 9, with 6 bases in between. Germline V gene sequence: CDR1 KGHSY, CDR2 FQNENV. CDR3 sequence reads: CASSSGEQFF. In DNA, the CDR3 is TGTGCCAGCAGTTCGGGTGAGCAGTTCTTC.

In its sample, this clone was seen a few times. The chain couples TRBV9 to TRBJ2-5, with 7 bases fitting TRBD2. CDR3 size: 17 residues. J lost 2 bases, V lost 0 bases, and 10 bases had no gene match. Looked up from germline, CDR1 is SGDLS and CDR2 is YYNGEE. CDR3 DNA sequence: TGTGCCAGCAGCGTAGCTACTTCGGGAGGTAGGCAAGAGACCCAGTACTTC. Its protein is CASSVATSGGRQETQYF.

The V call is TRBV29-1, the J call TRBJ2-1; no definite D call. Germline CDR1 SQVTM, CDR2 ANQGSEA. The CDR3 extends over 15 amino acids. V lost 7 bases, J lost 0 bases, and 16 bases lay in between. CDR3 bases: TGCAGCGCAAAGATAGCAGCCAGCTCCTACAATGAGCAGTTCTTC. Its protein product is CSAKIAASSYNEQFF.

The chain joins TRBV10-3 to TRBJ2-7; unclear D gene. V dropped 2 bases and J dropped 3 bases, with 11 bases sitting between them. This CDR3 comprises 14 residues. CDR1 ENHRY and CDR2 SYGVKD come from the germline V gene. The CDR3 reads CAISEDPGVYEQYF. For the CDR3, the DNA is TGTGCCATCAGTGAGGACCCGGGTGTCTACGAGCAGTACTTC.

This chain links TRBV19 with TRBJ1-2, with a weak D call TRBD1 (6 bases). V was cut by 3 bases and J by 9 bases, with 17 bases left in between. Germline V lookup: CDR1 LNHDA, CDR2 SQIVND (reference sequence). The CDR3 totals 14 residues. CDR3 amino acids: CASSITGGLGSYTF. CDR3 nucleotides: TGTGCCAGTAGTATTACGGGGGGCCTTGGGAGCTACACCTTC.

As DNA, the CDR3 is TGTGCCAGTAGTATAGTGGGGAGTGAAGCTTTCTTT. Its protein product is CASSIVGSEAFF. The chain has TRBV19 and TRBJ1-1; D unresolved. Per the germline V gene, CDR1 is LNHDA and CDR2 is SQIVND (reference sequence). The CDR3 length is 12 residues. The V gene lost 1 base and the J gene lost 7 bases, with 7 bases spanning the gap.

This chain joins TRBV18 and TRBJ2-2; D possibly corresponds to TRBD2 (6 bases). Germline-derived CDR1 and CDR2 are KGHSH and LQKENI. V was pared by 6 bases and J by 5 bases, with 16 bases between. The CDR3 extends over 15 amino acids. The CDR3 sequence: CASSSRGKGTGELFF. The CDR3, as DNA: TGTGCCAGCTCCAGTCGCGGGAAAGGAACCGGGGAGCTGTTTTTT.

At least ten counts were recorded for this clone. This chain connects TRBV11-3 to TRBJ2-7; D ambiguous. With 5 bases removed from V and 2 bases from J, the gap between germline ends came to 13 bases. CDR1 is SGHNT, CDR2 YENEEA, per germline. The CDR3 has 14 amino acids. The CDR3 DNA reads TGTGCCAGCAGCCAAGTCGCCACGACCTACGAGCAGTACTTC. This codes for CASSQVATTYEQYF.

The chain couples TRBV19 to TRBJ2-2; a weak D match, TRBD2 (6 bases). CDR1 is LNHDA and CDR2 is SQIVND in the germline V gene (reference sequence). The CDR3 extends over 14 amino acids. V was clipped by 5 bases and J by 6 bases, with 13 bases between them. The CDR3 here is CASSPPWGAGELFF. CDR3 nucleotides: TGTGCCAGTAGTCCCCCATGGGGGGCCGGGGAGCTGTTTTTT.

The gene calls are TRBV5-1 and TRBJ2-7, with D perhaps assigned TRBD1 or TRBD2 (5 bases each). Trimming pared 0 bases from V and 2 bases from J, leaving 12 bases between. The CDR3 is made up of 15 amino acids. Germline V gene sequence: CDR1 SGHRS, CDR2 YFSETQ. CDR3 sequence: CASSLGGTETYEQYF. CDR3 DNA: TGCGCCAGCAGCTTGGGTGGGACGGAGACCTACGAGCAGTACTTC.

The table lists this clone with a few counts. The chain recombines TRBV11-3 with TRBJ2-2; 9 bases line up with TRBD1. The J segment lost 4 bases and the V segment lost 5 bases, leaving 5 bases of the junction unmatched. CDR1 and CDR2 from the germline V gene are SGHNT and YENEEA. The length of the CDR3 is 15 residues. CDR3 DNA: TGTGCCAGCAGCCACAGGGGGCGAGGCACCGGGGAGCTGTTTTTT. Amino acid sequence: CASSHRGRGTGELFF.

The chain has TRBV29-1 and TRBJ2-2; perhaps TRBD2 as D (6 bases). Germline V gene lookup returns CDR1 SQVTM and CDR2 ANQGSEA. The germline V and J ends were trimmed by 5 bases and 7 bases, with 17 bases remaining between them. The CDR3 spans 14 residues. CDR3 DNA sequence: TGCAGCGTTAGCTTGGGGGGTACAGGCGGGGAGCTGTTTTTT. This encodes CSVSLGGTGGELFF.

The chain has TRBV6-8 and TRBJ1-1; 7 nucleotides match TRBD1. V dropped 5 bases and J dropped 1; count of bases not matched to a gene: 4. CDR1 and CDR2 from the germline V gene are MNHGY and SAAAGT. This CDR3 comprises 14 residues. DNA of the CDR3: TGTGCCAGCAGTCTATGGACAGGGAACACTGAAGCTTTCTTT. It encodes CASSLWTGNTEAFF.

This clone was detected a few times. The chain employs TRBV19 and TRBJ2-1; TRBD1 aligns across 7 bases. The trim removed 7 bases at V and 8 bases at J, leaving 20 bases unmatched. The CDR3 runs 17 residues. Germline CDR1 LNHDA, CDR2 SQIVND (reference sequence). The DNA for the CDR3 is TGTGCCAGTACTTCAGGCCGGGCCGGGACAGTAAAGTATGAGCAGTTCTTC. This sequence encodes CASTSGRAGTVKYEQFF.

The J gene is TRBJ2-3, the V gene TRBV2, with D perhaps matching TRBD1 (6 bases). The CDR3 runs 16 residues. Trimming cost V 6 bases and J 2 bases, with 18 bases left between them. Germline lookup yields CDR1 SNHLY and CDR2 FYNNEI. This CDR3 reads CASRNSGQSFTDTQYF. CDR3 DNA: TGTGCCAGCAGGAACTCCGGACAGAGCTTCACAGATACGCAGTATTTT.

The chain links TRBV11-3 to TRBJ2-7; 7 bases are shared with TRBD2. The CDR3 length is 14 residues. Germline CDR1 is SGHNT and CDR2 is YENEEA. After removal of 5 bases from V and 7 bases from J, the junction contained 11 bases not matched to a gene. DNA for the CDR3: TGTGCCAGCAGCCAAGGGACTAACCGAAGGGAGCAGTACTTC. This translates into CASSQGTNRREQYF.

This clone is labeled medium-sized. The chain has TRBV9 and TRBJ2-3; 7 nucleotides agree with TRBD2. Unmatched junction bases numbered 4, after V lost 5 bases and J lost 1 base. Germline V gives CDR1 SGDLS, CDR2 YYNGEE. This CDR3 is 14 amino acids long. The CDR3 coding sequence is TGTGCCAGCAGGGGAGGGATCGGCACAGATACGCAGTATTTT. Protein product: CASRGGIGTDTQYF. Based on the CDR3 plus reference TRBV9 and TRBJ2-3, the full variable domain is DSGVTQTPKHLITATGQRVTLRCSPRSGDLSVYWYQQSLDQGLQFLIQYYNGEERAKGNILERFSAQQFPDLHSELNLSSLELGDSALYFCASRGGIGTDTQYFGPGTRLTVL.